The TCR beta chain described here comes from a study of tumor-infiltrating lymphocytes in primary liver carcinoma. From approximately 530 ng of total RNA, TCR beta-specific cDNA was reverse-transcribed using a constant-region primer. It was through three nested multiplex PCR rounds of slightly modified ARM-PCR that TCR beta libraries arose. The two initial PCR rounds, around 11 cycles each, used TRBV1-TRBV30 forward and C-beta reverse primers. From the multiplex PCR reads, TCRdb called clonotypes with MiXCR, one entry per CDR3 protein. The repertoire includes about 48,000 distinct CDR3 sequences, around 79% of them detected once, and approximately 30% sits in the top ten. Total RNA and DNA came together from approximately 20-30 mg of bulk tissue without cell sorting. Germline CDR1 and CDR2: MNHNS and SASEGT. The CDR3 contains 13 residues.

The sequenced sample was liver tumor tissue from sampling region 3. The subset denotes: tumor region T3, left-lateral pole. The chain has TRBV6-1 and TRBJ2-7; no definite D call. The sequence derives from a man aged 40-49 years with primary liver carcinoma and hepatitis B virus infection. The CDR3 loop reads CDSSESVFYEQYF. The CDR3 bases are TGTGACAGTAGTGAATCGGTTTTCTACGAGCAGTACTTC.